What follows are 28 T cell receptor beta chains derived from one specimen sequenced in a study of early T cells in non-severe SARS-CoV-2 infection. TCRdb ran MiXCR on the 5' RACE reads and lists one entry per CDR3 protein. There are roughly 58,000 distinct CDR3 sequences in the sample; 6.2% occur only once, and around 4% lies in the top ten. Sequencing was done on a sample of whole blood. All receptors come from an adult who was a healthcare worker with PCR-confirmed SARS-CoV-2 infection or an uninfected control (not recorded which).

The sample holds a few counts of this clonotype. The chain employs TRBV7-3 and TRBJ2-5, with 10 bases that match TRBD1. There are 15 residues in the CDR3. Germline CDR1 SGHTA, CDR2 FQGTGA. V shed 2 bases and J 4 bases; nucleotides not matched to a gene: 4. The CDR3 nucleotides are TGTGCCAGCAGCTTAGGACAGGGGGTTGGAGAGACCCAGTACTTC. Protein: CASSLGQGVGETQYF.

There are many counts of this clonotype. J is TRBJ1-2 and V is TRBV3-1; D is perhaps TRBD1 (6 bases). Germline V gene lookup returns CDR1 LGHDT and CDR2 YNNKEL (reference sequence). The ends were cut back, 1 base at V and 3 bases at J, with 15 bases in the middle. CDR3 length equals 16 residues. CDR3 loop: CASSQGDRIPHYGYTF. The CDR3, as DNA: TGTGCCAGCAGCCAAGGTGACAGGATTCCTCACTATGGCTACACCTTC.

V and J are TRBV7-8 and TRBJ2-6; D remains ambiguous. V was clipped by 8 bases and J by 1 base, with 6 bases between them. CDR1 SGHVS and CDR2 FQNEAQ come from the germline V gene. The CDR3 totals 13 residues. The CDR3 bases are TGTGCCAGCGCTAATTCTGGGGCCAACGTCCTGACTTTC. Its translation: CASANSGANVLTF.

The rearrangement links TRBV12-3 or TRBV12-4 to TRBJ1-4, with TRBD1 matching 7 bases. The J segment lost 8 bases and the V segment lost 6 bases, leaving 12 bases of the junction unmatched. The CDR3 length is 15 residues. The DNA for the CDR3 is TGTGCCAGCAGGAGTACAGGGGAAGTTTGGGAAAAACTGTTTTTT. Translated: CASRSTGEVWEKLFF.

This clonotype has at least ten counts. This chain links TRBV20-1 with TRBJ1-4; 12 nucleotides align to TRBD1. CDR1 and CDR2 from the germline V gene are DFQATT and SNEGSKA (reference sequence). V shed 5 bases and J 8 bases; nucleotides not matched to a gene: 3. The CDR3 has 13 amino acids. The CDR3 spells CSAAGTGGEKLFF. CDR3 nucleotide sequence: TGCAGTGCTGCCGGGACAGGGGGCGAAAAACTGTTTTTT.

This clonotype was recorded many times. This chain links TRBV5-6 with TRBJ1-1, with TRBD1 as a possible D gene (5 bases). Trimming removed 1 base at V and 0 bases at J, with 22 bases between. Germline assignment: CDR1 SGHDT and CDR2 YYEEEE. CDR3 size: 19 residues. The DNA for the CDR3 is TGTGCCAGCAGCTTGAGTGTGTCGGCATCAGGGTCAGTGAACACTGAAGCTTTCTTT. This translates into CASSLSVSASGSVNTEAFF.

This clonotype was observed at least ten times. This chain connects TRBV11-3 to TRBJ1-3; D is uncertain. There are 12 residues in the CDR3. Deletions cut 5 bases from V and 8 bases from J, with 10 bases between. CDR1 is SGHNT, CDR2 YENEEA, per germline. The CDR3 DNA reads as TGTGCCAGCAGCGCCGAAGTTGACACCATATATTTT. Its protein is CASSAEVDTIYF.

This clonotype occurred many times. This sequence joins TRBV28 and TRBJ1-4, with unresolved D. The length of the CDR3 is 15 residues. Trimming cost V 6 bases and J 3 bases, with 14 bases left between them. Germline V gene data show CDR1 as MDHEN and CDR2 as SYDVKM. The CDR3 sequence is CASSPGGSANEKLFF. The CDR3 nucleotides read TGTGCCAGCAGCCCCGGCGGGTCGGCTAATGAAAAACTGTTTTTT. Complete variable domain (other parts from reference TRBV28 and TRBJ1-4): DVKVTQSSRYLVKRTGEKVFLECVQDMDHENMFWYRQDPGLGLRLIYFSYDVKMKEKGDIPEGYSVSREKKERFSLILESASTNQTSMYLCASSPGGSANEKLFFGSGTQLSVL.

This clonotype was seen repeatedly, ten times or more. The chain uses TRBV6-6 and TRBJ2-2; D possibly matches TRBD1 or TRBD2 (5 bases each). Germline loops: CDR1 MNHNY, CDR2 SVGAGI (reference sequence). V lost 0 bases to trimming and J lost 7 bases, with 6 bases between them. The CDR3 length is 13 residues. For the CDR3, the DNA is TGTGCCAGCAGTTACTCTGGGGGCGGGGAGCTGTTTTTT. It codes for CASSYSGGGELFF.

The chain combines TRBV20-1 with TRBJ1-2; no clear D. Germline V gives CDR1 DFQATT, CDR2 SNEGSKA (reference sequence). The V gene lost 0 bases and the J gene lost 8 bases, with 7 bases spanning the gap. The length of the CDR3 is 11 residues. CDR3 loop: CSAREPGGYTF. For the CDR3, the DNA is TGCAGTGCTAGAGAGCCGGGCGGCTACACCTTC.

The table lists this clonotype with many counts. J is TRBJ2-1 and V is TRBV11-2; 7 nucleotides align to TRBD2. The CDR3 contains 15 residues. The ends lost 5 bases at V and 1 base at J; junction bases unmatched: 5. CDR1 and CDR2 from the germline V gene are SGHAT and FQNNGV. CDR3 DNA sequence: TGTGCCAGCAGCACCACGCGGGGGTCCTACAATGAGCAGTTCTTC. Its protein product is CASSTTRGSYNEQFF.

This clonotype was picked up many times. This chain uses TRBV7-9 with TRBJ2-2; no clear D gene. The germline gives CDR1 SEHNR, CDR2 FQNEAQ (reference sequence). Trimming removed 2 bases at V and 5 bases at J, with 3 bases between. The CDR3 contains 12 residues. CDR3 residues: CASSLRTGELFF. CDR3 sequence (DNA): TGTGCCAGCAGCTTACGTACCGGGGAGCTGTTTTTT.

This clonotype has ten or more counts. V and J are TRBV6-5 and TRBJ1-1, with 8 bases that match TRBD1. Germline CDR1 reads MNHEY; CDR2 reads SVGAGI. This CDR3 is built from 17 residues. V lost 1 base and J lost 4; bases outside the gene matches: 11. CDR3 DNA: TGTGCCAGCAGTTACTATAGAGGGCAGGGGGCAGGCACTGAAGCTTTCTTT. This encodes CASSYYRGQGAGTEAFF.

Written as DNA, the CDR3 is TGTGCCAGCAGCTTGGGCTGGGACCCTTCCGCAAATGAGCAGTTCTTC. Translated: CASSLGWDPSANEQFF. This rearrangement joins TRBV5-5 to TRBJ2-1, with D perhaps matching TRBD1 or TRBD2 (5 bases each). Germline loops: CDR1 SGHKS, CDR2 YYEKEE (reference sequence). This CDR3 has 16 residues. The germline V and J ends were trimmed by 0 bases and 7 bases, with 17 bases remaining between them.

This clonotype occurred many times. This sequence joins TRBV7-8 and TRBJ1-4; D is possibly TRBD1 (5 bases). V dropped 1 base and J dropped 4 bases, with 7 bases sitting between them. The CDR3 is made up of 14 amino acids. The V gene's germline CDR1 is SGHVS and CDR2 FQNEAQ. CDR3 sequence: CASSLGGGNEKLFF. The CDR3 DNA follows: TGTGCCAGCAGCTTAGGGGGGGGTAATGAAAAACTGTTTTTT. Full variable domain (missing parts from reference TRBV7-8 and TRBJ1-4): GAGVSQSPRYKVAKRGQDVALRCDPISGHVSLFWYQQALGQGPEFLTYFQNEAQLDKSGLPSDRFFAERPEGSVSTLKIQRTQQEDSAVYLCASSLGGGNEKLFFGSGTQLSVL.

This clonotype was seen more than once but under ten times. CDR3 nucleotides: TGTGCCAGCAGCTTCGACAGCTCCTACGAGCAGTACTTC. Residues: CASSFDSSYEQYF. The chain couples TRBV11-2 to TRBJ2-7, with D perhaps TRBD1 (5 bases). The CDR3 spans 13 residues. Deletions cut 3 bases from V and 0 bases from J, with 6 bases between. Germline assignment: CDR1 SGHAT and CDR2 FQNNGV.

This clonotype was picked up many times. The CDR3 sequence: CASSLRGRSANEKLFF. The CDR3 DNA sequence: TGTGCCAGCAGCCTCCGGGGGAGGTCGGCTAATGAAAAACTGTTTTTT. The rearrangement links TRBV7-6 to TRBJ1-4; possible D gene TRBD1, 5 bases. V lost 5 bases to trimming and J lost 3 bases, with 16 bases between them. This CDR3 contains 16 residues. CDR1 and CDR2 (germline): SGHVS, FNYEAQ.

This clonotype was counted many times. J is TRBJ2-7 and V is TRBV3-1; perhaps TRBD1 as D (6 bases). The CDR3 extends over 16 amino acids. V lost 0 bases and J lost 2, with 14 bases in between. Germline CDR1 reads LGHDT; CDR2 reads YNNKEL (reference sequence). This chain's CDR3 is CASSQDVVQGTYEQYF. The CDR3 nucleotides read TGTGCCAGCAGCCAAGATGTAGTGCAGGGGACCTACGAGCAGTACTTC.

The chain has TRBV9 and TRBJ2-3; D uncertain. The CDR3 totals 13 residues. Germline CDR1 and CDR2: SGDLS and YYNGEE. The V and J ends lost 0 bases and 6 bases respectively, with 8 bases between them. CDR3: CASSVGGIDTQYF. In DNA, the CDR3 is TGTGCCAGCAGCGTAGGGGGAATCGATACGCAGTATTTT.

This clonotype was picked up a small number of times. The rearrangement joins TRBV2 to TRBJ2-1; no clear D gene. The V end was cut by 2 bases, the J end by 9 bases, with 14 bases between. The germline CDR1 and CDR2 sequences are SNHLY and FYNNEI. CDR3 length: 14 residues. CDR3 amino acids: CASSESVSWGEQFF. The CDR3 nucleotides read TGTGCCAGCAGTGAATCGGTCTCCTGGGGTGAGCAGTTCTTC.

The chain links TRBV6-2 or TRBV6-3 to TRBJ2-3, with D tentatively TRBD1 or TRBD2 (7 bases each). Germline V CDR1 and CDR2: MNHEY, SVGEGT. Deletions cut 4 bases from V and 1 base from J, with 15 bases between. CDR3 length: 16 residues. The CDR3 here is CASSFPRGGGTDTQYF. The CDR3 coding sequence is TGTGCCAGCAGTTTCCCCAGGGGGGGGGGCACAGATACGCAGTATTTT.

This clonotype was seen at least ten times. As DNA, the CDR3 is TGCGCCAGCAGCTTGGCTGTCCAGGGGGCTTACGAGCAGTACTTC. Protein product: CASSLAVQGAYEQYF. The chain uses TRBV5-1 and TRBJ2-7, with 8 bases that match TRBD1. Germline assignment: CDR1 SGHRS and CDR2 YFSETQ. CDR3 length: 15 residues. With V trimmed by 0 bases and J by 4 bases, 6 bases remained unmatched. Using reference TRBV5-1 and TRBJ2-7 for the parts outside the CDR3, the full variable domain is KAGVTQTPRYLIKTRGQQVTLSCSPISGHRSVSWYQQTPGQGLQFLFEYFSETQRNKGNFPGRFSGRQFSNSRSEMNVSTLELGDSALYLCASSLAVQGAYEQYFGPGTRLTVT.

This clonotype was counted many times. The chain employs TRBV5-4 and TRBJ2-5; D is uncertain. Germline CDR1 and CDR2: SGHNT and YYREEE (reference sequence). This CDR3 is built from 15 residues. V gave up 4 bases and J gave up 2 bases, with 15 bases separating them. Written as DNA, the CDR3 is TGTGCCAGCAGCCGTAAGACGGAATTACAAGAGACCCAGTACTTC. Translated, it gives CASSRKTELQETQYF.

This clonotype was seen a handful of times. The gene calls are TRBV4-3 and TRBJ2-1; TRBD2 aligns across 9 bases. CDR1 and CDR2 (germline): LGHNA, YSLEER. This CDR3 has 16 amino acids. The junction had 4 bases not matched to a gene; V was cut back by 0 bases and J by 4 bases. In DNA form, the CDR3 reads TGCGCCAGCAGCCAAGATGGCGGGGGGGCTTACAATGAGCAGTTCTTC. This encodes CASSQDGGGAYNEQFF.

This clonotype was counted many times. V usage is TRBV14 and J usage is TRBJ2-5; no reliable D call. This CDR3 contains 14 residues. Germline V lookup: CDR1 SGHDN, CDR2 FVKESK. V gave up 6 bases and J gave up 3 bases, with 14 bases separating them. CDR3: CASRSTLGKETQYF. DNA of the CDR3: TGTGCCAGCAGGTCCACATTAGGGAAAGAGACCCAGTACTTC.

The chain employs TRBV18 and TRBJ1-5, with D perhaps TRBD1 (5 bases). The CDR3 runs to 14 residues. Looked up from germline, CDR1 is KGHSH and CDR2 is LQKENI. V was pared by 3 bases and J by 2 bases, with 8 bases between. DNA of the CDR3: TGTGCCAGCTCACCCCGGGACGGCAATCAGCCCCAGCATTTT. It yields the protein CASSPRDGNQPQHF.

There are many counts of this clonotype. The chain carries TRBV20-1 and TRBJ1-2, with D uncertain. The CDR3 has 13 residues. The V end was cut by 5 bases, the J end by 0 bases, with 10 bases between. Germline V gives CDR1 DFQATT, CDR2 SNEGSKA (reference sequence). The CDR3 DNA follows: TGCAGTGCTTCGACTGAATCTAACTATGGCTACACCTTC. It yields the protein CSASTESNYGYTF.

This clonotype is classed as medium-sized. This chain joins TRBV20-1 and TRBJ2-7; D may match TRBD1 or TRBD2 (5 bases each). CDR3 size: 16 residues. The V end was cut by 0 bases, the J end by 3 bases, with 18 bases between. Germline V CDR1 and CDR2: DFQATT, SNEGSKA (reference sequence). The chain's CDR3 is CSARENSGRVDYEQYF. The CDR3 nucleotides are TGCAGTGCTAGAGAAAACTCAGGGAGAGTCGACTACGAGCAGTACTTC.